Each of the 11 T cell receptor beta chains below was sequenced from the same sample in a study of blood T cell repertoires in COVID-19. TCRdb keeps only in-frame clones here, not all; method: immunoSEQ multiplex PCR. The repertoire has 90,000 to 120,000 clones, roughly 90% of them found once; the top ten carry under 6.5%. The specimen sequenced was peripheral blood. All receptors come from a human donor in a cohort sampled during active COVID-19.

This clone was seen a few times. V and J are TRBV27 and TRBJ1-5; D possibly corresponds to TRBD1 (5 bases). Trimming pared 2 bases from V and 6 bases from J, leaving 8 bases between. Looked up from germline, CDR1 is MNHEY and CDR2 is SMNVEV (reference sequence). CDR3 length: 13 residues. This chain's CDR3 is CASSLRGGQPQHF. DNA for the CDR3: TGTGCCAGCAGTTTAAGGGGAGGTCAGCCCCAGCATTTT.

The table lists this clone with a count of one. V is TRBV12-3 or TRBV12-4 and J is TRBJ1-1; no clear D gene. The V end lost 2 bases, the J end lost 3 bases, and 7 bases lay between the germline ends. This CDR3 contains 13 residues. In nucleotides, the CDR3 is TGTGCCAGCAGTTTACACGGGGACACTGAAGCTTTCTTT. Its translation is CASSLHGDTEAFF.

The chain employs TRBV30 and TRBJ2-3, with 7 bases identical to TRBD1. There are 13 residues in the CDR3. CDR1 is GTSNPN, CDR2 SVGIG, per germline (reference sequence). V dropped 4 bases and J dropped 3; count of bases not matched to a gene: 4. The CDR3 spells CAWNRGPTDTQYF. Written as DNA, the CDR3 is TGTGCCTGGAACAGGGGTCCGACAGATACGCAGTATTTT.

The genes are TRBV11-2 and TRBJ2-1; the D gene is possibly TRBD1 (5 bases). The length of the CDR3 is 11 residues. The ends were cut back, 9 bases at V and 5 bases at J, with 8 bases in the middle. The germline V gene encodes CDR1 SGHAT and CDR2 FQNNGV. The CDR3 here is CASDRDNEQFF. In nucleotides, the CDR3 is TGTGCCAGTGACAGAGACAATGAGCAGTTCTTC.

The V and J genes are TRBV19 and TRBJ1-2; 7 bases match TRBD1. The CDR3 spans 12 residues. The germline CDR1 and CDR2 sequences are LNHDA and SQIVND (reference sequence). The V gene end was trimmed by 8 bases and the J gene end by 3 bases; junction bases not matched to a gene: 3. This CDR3 reads CASQTGDYGYTF. In DNA form, the CDR3 reads TGTGCCAGTCAAACAGGGGACTATGGCTACACCTTC. The variable domain in full, completed from reference TRBV19 and TRBJ1-2, reads DGGITQSPKYLFRKEGQNVTLSCEQNLNHDAMYWYRQDPGQGLRLIYYSQIVNDFQKGDIAEGYSVSREKKESFPLTVTSAQKNPTAFYLCASQTGDYGYTFGSGTRLTVV.

The chain links TRBV6-5 to TRBJ2-7; 7 nucleotides match TRBD1. This CDR3 spans 15 amino acids. Germline loops: CDR1 MNHEY, CDR2 SVGAGI. Trimming removed 2 bases from V and 0 bases from J; junction bases left unmatched: 4. In DNA, the CDR3 is TGTGCCAGCAGTTACAGGGGGCGGACCTCCTACGAGCAGTACTTC. Translated, it gives CASSYRGRTSYEQYF.

The rearrangement links TRBV6-2 or TRBV6-3 to TRBJ1-1; D is uncertain. This CDR3 region has 17 residues. V shed 0 bases and J shed 0 bases, with 14 bases lying between them. Germline loops: CDR1 MNHEY, CDR2 SVGEGT. The CDR3 DNA sequence: TGTGCCAGCAGTTACTCGATTCGCGAAGCTATGAACACTGAAGCTTTCTTT. It translates to CASSYSIREAMNTEAFF.

The rearrangement uses TRBV19 and TRBJ2-3, with D uncertain. The CDR3 is made up of 14 amino acids. CDR1 and CDR2 from the germline V gene are LNHDA and SQIVND (reference sequence). Between the trimmed V and J ends, which lost 5 bases and 0 bases, there was a span of 9 bases. CDR3 amino acids: CASSSLQSTDTQYF. The CDR3 nucleotides read TGTGCCAGTAGTTCCCTCCAGAGCACAGATACGCAGTATTTT.

This sequence joins TRBV11-2 and TRBJ1-4; no reliable D call. Trimming took off 0 bases at V and 4 bases at J, with 12 bases between the two ends. The CDR3 contains 16 residues. Germline CDR1 and CDR2: SGHAT and FQNNGV. The CDR3 nucleotides are TGTGCCAGCAGCTTAGATGAAATGCGGAATAATGAAAAACTGTTTTTT. Encoded protein: CASSLDEMRNNEKLFF.

The chain recombines TRBV3-1 (or the pseudogene TRBV3-2) with TRBJ1-5; tentatively, D is TRBD1 (5 bases). The V gene's germline CDR1 is LGHDT and CDR2 YNNKEL (reference sequence). The V end lost 6 bases, the J end lost 0 bases, and 12 bases lay between the germline ends. The CDR3 runs 15 residues. CDR3 sequence reads: CASSRTQNSNQPQHF. The CDR3, as DNA: TGTGCCAGCAGTCGGACACAGAATAGCAATCAGCCCCAGCATTTT.

The rearrangement links TRBV15 to TRBJ1-1, with TRBD1 matching over 7 bases. The CDR3 has 15 residues. The germline CDR1 and CDR2 sequences are LNHNV and YYDKDF (reference sequence). V dropped 3 bases and J dropped 0; count of bases not matched to a gene: 4. CDR3 sequence: CATSRGDRVNTEAFF. Here the CDR3 DNA reads TGTGCCACCAGCAGGGGTGACAGGGTGAACACTGAAGCTTTCTTT. The variable domain in full, completed from reference TRBV15 and TRBJ1-1, reads DAMVIQNPRYQVTQFGKPVTLSCSQTLNHNVMYWYQQKSSQAPKLLFHYYDKDFNNEADTPDNFQSRRPNTSFCFLDIRSPGLGDTAMYLCATSRGDRVNTEAFFGQGTRLTVV.